This T cell receptor beta chain was profiled in a study of shared clonotypes between healthy human individuals (dated by TCRdb to the early 2020s). Regarding the study in general: The cohort included a few men and a couple of women between 18 and 49 years of age. For each donor, CD4 naive and CD4 memory were each run on three plates, CD8 naive on two plates, and CD8 memory on one plate. Blood TCR repertoires of a handful of healthy adults were deeply sequenced to estimate repertoire size and the extent of clonotype sharing between individuals. To increase sequencing depth and limit assay-specific biases, TCR repertoire library preparation and sequencing were carried out by different laboratories using diverse techniques. Between about 0.85 and 10 billion PBMCs per donor were obtained by leukapheresis.

For this clone: This clone's antigen is unknown. Base qualities are not recorded, but no much larger clone differs from it by a single base.

Based on the germline V gene (reference sequence), the CDR1 and CDR2 sequences are LNHNV and YYDKDF. V is trimmed back by 3 bases and J by 4 bases, and the junction contains 4 bases that no gene match accounts for. The CDR3 has 15 amino acids, counting the end cysteine and phenylalanine. Left in the record is the CDR3 DNA by itself, 45 bases read in frame from the first base. Using the deep immunoSEQ assay, multiplex PCR amplified TCR CDR3 regions from genomic DNA. For each cell subset, the extracted genomic DNA was distributed evenly across all wells of several immunoSEQ 96-well plates, and each plate served as one replicate. For sorted subsets, approximately 0.2 ug of genomic DNA, equivalent to some 30,000 T cell genomes, went into each replicate PCR. Purified libraries were measured with a Qubit 3.0 fluorometer, size-checked on a Bioanalyzer 2100, and measured again with the KAPA Library Quantification kit. Every immunoSEQ 96-well plate was sequenced on a separate single-read 150-cycle Illumina NextSeq 550 flow cell. The original methods were these. Because only junctional sequences without quality scores were contained in the immunoSEQ output, filtering matching that applied to full-length reads could not be performed. Sequences were annotated with PyIR, a Python wrapper for IgBLAST v1.9, and V/J genes and CDR3 were assigned using IMGT germline references. Reads with weak V/J assignments (E-value above 1e-6), missing CDR3, stop codons, out-of-frame junctions, or ambiguous translated residues were removed. A V3J clonotype was defined by an identical inferred V gene, J gene, and CDR3 amino acid sequence. To compute the percentage overlap between repertoires, the number of shared unique clonotypes was divided by the size of the smaller repertoire. RTK rarefaction, the Chao1 estimator, and Recon v2.1 estimates of unobserved clonotypes were used to assess repertoire richness. OLGA was used to compute generation probabilities for all TCRbeta clonotypes that the gDNA method yielded from a few donors. The table comes from immuneACCESS by way of TCRdb, which keeps in-frame sequences with V and J called. Part of the clones is missing from these tables; in studies checked, under half for an unresolved V gene and the rest for unknown reasons. V and J calls and clone size are as listed in that table; D and trimming were resolved from the DNA. The sample has about 580,000 clones on record, 95% to 98% of them singletons. Of the sample, 0.3% falls within the top ten clones.

For the CD8 naive samples, CD45RO-negative cells were positively selected for CCR7, yielding a CD45RA+CCR7+ population from which TemRA cells were excluded. Donors were healthy HIV-negative adults with no recently reported acute infections or vaccinations. All donors were Caucasian adults living in Nashville, Tennessee, USA. Blood was obtained by leukapheresis, after which PBMCs were separated by Ficoll-Histopaque density gradient centrifugation and cryopreserved in liquid nitrogen vapor phase. Analytical flow cytometry was used to check the purity and quantity of each magnetically sorted T cell population. Each sorted fraction had its genomic DNA isolated and then quantified by UV absorbance on a Nanodrop 2000c. The paper as a whole reports these results and caveats: Even with the large sequencing depth, rarefaction of the sorted-subset datasets indicated that sequencing was incomplete. Compared with non-shared clonotypes, clonotypes shared by all four sorted-subset donors had higher generation probabilities. Estimated clonotype richness was generally larger for naive than for memory subsets. Pairwise subsampling led to the expectation that sequencing depth would affect the degree of clonotype sharing among donors. Sampling was restricted to blood, and TCR repertoires in tissues likely differ from the TCR repertoires found in blood. The genetic and exposure-history diversity represented was limited by the small number of donors. Sharing across four donors was observed for about 5% of naive CD4, 3% to 3.5% of naive CD8, about 2.3% of memory CD4, and around 0.4% of memory CD8 clonotypes.

The origin of this receptor is a man between 25 and 39 years old in good health. The chain was built from TRBV15 and TRBJ2-7; TRBD2 matches 12 bases in the middle. Input material: naive CD8+ T cells sorted from blood. Read against the paper, the sample's cell subset or site label means: CD45RA+CCR7+. The DNA sequence is given as TGTGCCACCAGCAGGACTAGCGGGAGTATTTACGAGCAGTACTTC. Its amino acids are CATSRTSGSIYEQYF. The reference TRBV15 and TRBJ2-7 proteins fill in what lies around the CDR3, so the full variable domain reads DAMVIQNPRYQVTQFGKPVTLSCSQTLNHNVMYWYQQKSSQAPKLLFHYYDKDFNNEADTPDNFQSRRPNTSFCFLDIRSPGLGDTAMYLCATSRTSGSIYEQYFGPGTRLTVT.